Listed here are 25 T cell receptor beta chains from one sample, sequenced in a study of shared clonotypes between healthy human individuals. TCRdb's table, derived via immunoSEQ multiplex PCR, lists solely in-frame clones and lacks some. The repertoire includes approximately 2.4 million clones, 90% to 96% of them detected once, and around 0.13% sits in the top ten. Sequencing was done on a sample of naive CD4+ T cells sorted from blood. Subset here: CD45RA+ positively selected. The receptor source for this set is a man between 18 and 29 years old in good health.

The CDR3 reads CASSLVGRSGANVLTF. The CDR3 bases are TGTGCCAGCAGTTTGGTTGGACGATCTGGGGCCAACGTCCTGACTTTC. V usage is TRBV28 and J usage is TRBJ2-6, with D uncertain. The length of the CDR3 is 16 residues. Per germline, CDR1 MDHEN and CDR2 SYDVKM. Trimming cost V 3 bases and J 1 base, with 10 bases left between them.

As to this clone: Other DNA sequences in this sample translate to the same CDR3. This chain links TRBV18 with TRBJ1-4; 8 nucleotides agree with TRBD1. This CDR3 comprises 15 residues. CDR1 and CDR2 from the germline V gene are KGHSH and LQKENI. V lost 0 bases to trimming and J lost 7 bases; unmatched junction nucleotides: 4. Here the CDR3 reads CASSPPGQGGEKLFF. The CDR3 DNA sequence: TGTGCCAGCTCACCACCCGGACAGGGAGGTGAAAAACTGTTTTTT.

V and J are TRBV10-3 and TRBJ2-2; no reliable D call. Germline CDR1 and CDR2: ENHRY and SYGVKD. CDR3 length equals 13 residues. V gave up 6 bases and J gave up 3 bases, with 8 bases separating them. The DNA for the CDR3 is TGTGCCATCAGGGCTATTGACACCGGGGAGCTGTTTTTT. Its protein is CAIRAIDTGELFF.

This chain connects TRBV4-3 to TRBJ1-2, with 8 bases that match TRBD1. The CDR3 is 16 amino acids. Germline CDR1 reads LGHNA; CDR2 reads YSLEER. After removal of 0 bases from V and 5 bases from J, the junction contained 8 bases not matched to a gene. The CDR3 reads CASSQELQGAGYGYTF. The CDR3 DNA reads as TGCGCCAGCAGCCAAGAATTGCAGGGGGCGGGGTATGGCTACACCTTC.

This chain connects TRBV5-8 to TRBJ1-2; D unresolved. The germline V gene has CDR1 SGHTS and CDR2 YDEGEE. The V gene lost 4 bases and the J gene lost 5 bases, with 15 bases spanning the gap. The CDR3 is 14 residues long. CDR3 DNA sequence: TGTGCCAGCAGCACCGGGTCTGTCGGGTATGGCTACACCTTC. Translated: CASSTGSVGYGYTF.

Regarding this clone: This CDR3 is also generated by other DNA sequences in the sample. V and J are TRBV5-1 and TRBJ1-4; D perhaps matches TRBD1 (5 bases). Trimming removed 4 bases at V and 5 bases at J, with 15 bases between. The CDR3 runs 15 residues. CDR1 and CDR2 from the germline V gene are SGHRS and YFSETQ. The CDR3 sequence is CASSLGGTENEKLFF. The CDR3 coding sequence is TGCGCCAGCAGCCTTGGGGGGACCGAGAATGAAAAACTGTTTTTT.

For the CDR3, the DNA is TGTGCCAGCAGCCGATCCGGGGGCAATCAGCCCCAGCATTTT. It is translated as CASSRSGGNQPQHF. The chain has TRBV7-2 and TRBJ1-5; D is uncertain. Trimming cost V 5 bases and J 2 bases, with 10 bases left between them. CDR1 SGHTA and CDR2 FQGNSA come from the germline V gene. The CDR3 is 14 amino acids.

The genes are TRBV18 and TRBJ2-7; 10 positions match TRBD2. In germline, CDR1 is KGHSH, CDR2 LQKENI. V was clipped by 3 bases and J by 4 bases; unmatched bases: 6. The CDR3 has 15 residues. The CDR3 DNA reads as TGTGCCAGCTCACCCTCTAGCGGGAGTGGTTACGAGCAGTACTTC. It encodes CASSPSSGSGYEQYF.

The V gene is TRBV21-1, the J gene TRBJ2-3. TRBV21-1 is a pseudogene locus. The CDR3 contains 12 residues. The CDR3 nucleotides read TGTGCCAGCAGCCACCCCCCAGATACGCAGTATTTT. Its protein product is CASSHPPDTQYF.

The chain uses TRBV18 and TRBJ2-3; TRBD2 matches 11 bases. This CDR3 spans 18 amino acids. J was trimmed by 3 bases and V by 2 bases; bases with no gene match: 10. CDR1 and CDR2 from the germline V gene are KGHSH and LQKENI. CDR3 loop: CASSPAPHSGRATDTQYF. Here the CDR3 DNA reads TGTGCCAGCTCACCAGCCCCCCATAGCGGGAGGGCGACAGATACGCAGTATTTT. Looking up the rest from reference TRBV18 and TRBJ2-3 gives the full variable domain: NAGVMQNPRHLVRRRGQEARLRCSPMKGHSHVYWYRQLPEEGLKFMVYLQKENIIDESGMPKERFSAEFPKEGPSILRIQQVVRGDSAAYFCASSPAPHSGRATDTQYFGPGTRLTVL.

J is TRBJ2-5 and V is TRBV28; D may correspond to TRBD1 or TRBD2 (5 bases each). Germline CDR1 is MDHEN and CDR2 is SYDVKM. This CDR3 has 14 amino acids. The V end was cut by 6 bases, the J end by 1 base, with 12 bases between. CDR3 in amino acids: CASRGRQGQETQYF. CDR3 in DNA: TGTGCCAGCAGGGGACGGCAGGGCCAAGAGACCCAGTACTTC.

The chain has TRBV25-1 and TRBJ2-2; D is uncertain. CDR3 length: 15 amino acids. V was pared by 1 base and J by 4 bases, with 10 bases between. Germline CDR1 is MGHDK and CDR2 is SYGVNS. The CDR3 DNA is TGTGCCAGCAGTGAATCCCACGTGGGCACCGGGGAGCTGTTTTTT. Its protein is CASSESHVGTGELFF.

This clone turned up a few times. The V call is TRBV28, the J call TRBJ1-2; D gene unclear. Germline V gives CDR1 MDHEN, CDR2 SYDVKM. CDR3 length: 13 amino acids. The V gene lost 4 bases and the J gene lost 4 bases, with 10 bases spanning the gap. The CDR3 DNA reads TGTGCCAGCAGTTATCAAAAACTCTATGGCTACACCTTC. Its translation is CASSYQKLYGYTF.

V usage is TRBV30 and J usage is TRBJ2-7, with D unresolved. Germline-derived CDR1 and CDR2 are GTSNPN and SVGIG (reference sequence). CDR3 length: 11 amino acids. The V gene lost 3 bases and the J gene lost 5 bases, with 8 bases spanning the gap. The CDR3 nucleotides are TGTGCCTGGAGCTTATATAACGAGCAGTACTTC. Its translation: CAWSLYNEQYF.

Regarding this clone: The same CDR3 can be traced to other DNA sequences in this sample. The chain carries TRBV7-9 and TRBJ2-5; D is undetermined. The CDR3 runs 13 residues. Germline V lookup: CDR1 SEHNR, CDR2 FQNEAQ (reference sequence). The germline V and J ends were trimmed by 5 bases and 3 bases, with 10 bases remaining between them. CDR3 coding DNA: TGTGCCAGCAGCCTGACTGGTAAAGAGACCCAGTACTTC. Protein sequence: CASSLTGKETQYF.

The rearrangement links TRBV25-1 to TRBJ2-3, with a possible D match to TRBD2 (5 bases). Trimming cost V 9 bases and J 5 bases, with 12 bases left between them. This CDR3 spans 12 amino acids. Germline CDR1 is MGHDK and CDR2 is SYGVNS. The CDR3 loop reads CASERTGDTQYF. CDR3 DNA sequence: TGTGCCAGTGAGCGGACCGGAGATACGCAGTATTTT. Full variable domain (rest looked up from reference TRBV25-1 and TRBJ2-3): EADIYQTPRYLVIGTGKKITLECSQTMGHDKMYWYQQDPGMELHLIHYSYGVNSTEKGDLSSESTVSRIRTEHFPLTLESARPSHTSQYLCASERTGDTQYFGPGTRLTVL.

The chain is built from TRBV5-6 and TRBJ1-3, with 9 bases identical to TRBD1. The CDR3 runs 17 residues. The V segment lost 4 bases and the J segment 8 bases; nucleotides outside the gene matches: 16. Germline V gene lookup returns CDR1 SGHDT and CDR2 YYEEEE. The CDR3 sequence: CASSLELPGQGADTIYF. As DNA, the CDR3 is TGTGCCAGCAGCCTGGAGCTACCGGGACAGGGAGCGGACACCATATATTTT. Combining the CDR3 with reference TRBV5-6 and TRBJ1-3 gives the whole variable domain DAGVTQSPTHLIKTRGQQVTLRCSPKSGHDTVSWYQQALGQGPQFIFQYYEEEERQRGNFPDRFSGHQFPNYSSELNVNALLLGDSALYLCASSLELPGQGADTIYFGEGSWLTVV.

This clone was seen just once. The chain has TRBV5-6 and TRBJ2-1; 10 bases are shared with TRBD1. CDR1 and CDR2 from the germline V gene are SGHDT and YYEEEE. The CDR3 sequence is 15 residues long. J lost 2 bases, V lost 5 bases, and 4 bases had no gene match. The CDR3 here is CASRSGTGAYNEQFF. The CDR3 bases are TGTGCCAGCAGATCCGGGACAGGGGCCTACAATGAGCAGTTCTTC. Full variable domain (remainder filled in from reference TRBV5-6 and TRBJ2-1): DAGVTQSPTHLIKTRGQQVTLRCSPKSGHDTVSWYQQALGQGPQFIFQYYEEEERQRGNFPDRFSGHQFPNYSSELNVNALLLGDSALYLCASRSGTGAYNEQFFGPGTRLTVL.

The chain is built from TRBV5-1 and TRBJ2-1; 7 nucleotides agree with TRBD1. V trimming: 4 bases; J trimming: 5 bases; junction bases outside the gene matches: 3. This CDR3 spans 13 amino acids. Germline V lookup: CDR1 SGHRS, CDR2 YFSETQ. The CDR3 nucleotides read TGCGCCAGCAGCATGGGACAGAACAATGAGCAGTTCTTC. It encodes CASSMGQNNEQFF.

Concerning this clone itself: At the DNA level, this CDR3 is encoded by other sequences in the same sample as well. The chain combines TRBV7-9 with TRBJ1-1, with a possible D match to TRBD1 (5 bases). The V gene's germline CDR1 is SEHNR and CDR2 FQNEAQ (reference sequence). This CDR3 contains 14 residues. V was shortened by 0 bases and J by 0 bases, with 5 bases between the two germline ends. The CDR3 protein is CASSLAGVNTEAFF. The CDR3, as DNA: TGTGCCAGCAGCTTAGCGGGGGTGAACACTGAAGCTTTCTTT.

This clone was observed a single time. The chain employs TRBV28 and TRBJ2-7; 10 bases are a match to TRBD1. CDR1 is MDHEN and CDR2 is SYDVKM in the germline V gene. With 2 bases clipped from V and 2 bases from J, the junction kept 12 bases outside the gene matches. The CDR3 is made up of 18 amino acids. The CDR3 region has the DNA TGTGCCAGCAGTTTAATTTCCGGTGGGGACAGGGGTCCCTACGAGCAGTACTTC. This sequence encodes CASSLISGGDRGPYEQYF. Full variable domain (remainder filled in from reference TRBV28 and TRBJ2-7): DVKVTQSSRYLVKRTGEKVFLECVQDMDHENMFWYRQDPGLGLRLIYFSYDVKMKEKGDIPEGYSVSREKKERFSLILESASTNQTSMYLCASSLISGGDRGPYEQYFGPGTRLTVT.

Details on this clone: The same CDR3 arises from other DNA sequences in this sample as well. CDR3 coding DNA: TGTGCCAGCAGTTACGGGACAGGGGGGGCAGATACGCAGTATTTT. Translation: CASSYGTGGADTQYF. The genes are TRBV6-5 and TRBJ2-3; 11 nucleotides align to TRBD1. The CDR3 is 15 residues long. Trimming took 2 bases from V and 4 from J; bases not matched to a gene: 2. The germline CDR1 and CDR2 sequences are MNHEY and SVGAGI.

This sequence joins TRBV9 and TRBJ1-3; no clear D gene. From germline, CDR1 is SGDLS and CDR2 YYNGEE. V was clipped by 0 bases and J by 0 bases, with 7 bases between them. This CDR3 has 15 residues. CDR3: CASSVGLSSGNTIYF. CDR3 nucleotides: TGTGCCAGCAGCGTAGGGCTAAGCTCTGGAAACACCATATATTTT.

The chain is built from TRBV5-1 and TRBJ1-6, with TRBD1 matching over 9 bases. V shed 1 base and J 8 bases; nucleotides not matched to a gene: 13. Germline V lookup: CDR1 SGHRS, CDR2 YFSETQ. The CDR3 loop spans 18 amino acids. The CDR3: CASSLTWTGAGIDSPLHF. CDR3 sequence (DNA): TGCGCCAGCAGCTTGACATGGACAGGGGCAGGTATAGATTCACCCCTCCACTTT.

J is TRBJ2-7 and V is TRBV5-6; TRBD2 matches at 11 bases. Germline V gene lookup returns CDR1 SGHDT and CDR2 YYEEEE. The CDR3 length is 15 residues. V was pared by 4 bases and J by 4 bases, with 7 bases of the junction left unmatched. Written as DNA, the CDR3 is TGTGCCAGCAGCATACCGGGACTAGCGGATTACGAGCAGTACTTC. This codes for CASSIPGLADYEQYF.